This T cell receptor beta chain was obtained from a study of control samples from healthy donors and cancer patients. This clone has only a few counts. Here immunoSEQ multiplex PCR was the method, and the copy in TCRdb shows in-frame clones only, minus some. The sample carries roughly 170,000 clones, around nine tenths recorded once. The CDR3 extends over 16 amino acids. Germline values: CDR1 MNHEY, CDR2 SVGEGT. J was trimmed by 8 bases and V by 4 bases; bases with no gene match: 14. The specimen was blood. The TCR sequence derives from a woman aged 30 to 39 in good health. The gene calls are TRBV6-2 or TRBV6-3 and TRBJ2-1, with 7 nucleotides matching TRBD2. The CDR3 DNA reads TGTGCCAGCAGTTTGAGCGGGAACACCTGGGTCGATGAGCAGTTCTTC. Amino acids: CASSLSGNTWVDEQFF.